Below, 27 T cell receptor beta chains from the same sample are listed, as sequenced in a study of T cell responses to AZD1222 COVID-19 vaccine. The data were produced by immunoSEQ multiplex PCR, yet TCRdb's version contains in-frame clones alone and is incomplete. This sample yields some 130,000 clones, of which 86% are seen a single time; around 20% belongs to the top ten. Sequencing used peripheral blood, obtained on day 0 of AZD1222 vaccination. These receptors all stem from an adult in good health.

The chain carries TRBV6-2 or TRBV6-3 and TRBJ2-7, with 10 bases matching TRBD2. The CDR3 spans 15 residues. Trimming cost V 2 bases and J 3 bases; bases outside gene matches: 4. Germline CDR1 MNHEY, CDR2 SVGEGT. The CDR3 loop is CASSYGLAGDYEQYF. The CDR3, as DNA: TGTGCCAGCAGTTACGGGCTAGCGGGGGACTACGAGCAGTACTTC.

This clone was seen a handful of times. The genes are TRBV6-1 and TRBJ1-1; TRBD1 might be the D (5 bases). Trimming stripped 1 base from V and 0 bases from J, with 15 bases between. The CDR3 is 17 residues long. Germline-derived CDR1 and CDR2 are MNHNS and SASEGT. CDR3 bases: TGTGCCAGCAGTGAAGGGCAGGGCTTTATTATGAACACTGAAGCTTTCTTT. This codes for CASSEGQGFIMNTEAFF.

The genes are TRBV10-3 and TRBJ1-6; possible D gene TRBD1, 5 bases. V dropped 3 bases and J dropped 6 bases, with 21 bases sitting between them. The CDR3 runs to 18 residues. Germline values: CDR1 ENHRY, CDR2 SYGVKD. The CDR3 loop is CAISEGMGRGRGNSPLHF. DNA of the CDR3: TGTGCCATCAGTGAAGGTATGGGGCGGGGACGGGGTAATTCACCCCTCCACTTT.

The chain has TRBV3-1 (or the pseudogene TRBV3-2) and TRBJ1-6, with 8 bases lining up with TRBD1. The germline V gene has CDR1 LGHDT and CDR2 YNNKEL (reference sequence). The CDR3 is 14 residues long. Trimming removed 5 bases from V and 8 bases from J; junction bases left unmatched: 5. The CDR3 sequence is CASSFRQGYSPLHF. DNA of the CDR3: TGTGCCAGCAGCTTCCGACAGGGGTATTCACCCCTCCACTTT.

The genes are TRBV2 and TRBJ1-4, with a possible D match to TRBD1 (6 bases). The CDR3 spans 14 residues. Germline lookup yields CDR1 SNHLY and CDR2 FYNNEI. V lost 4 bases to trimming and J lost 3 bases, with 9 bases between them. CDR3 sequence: CASSVWTANEKLFF. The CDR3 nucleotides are TGTGCCAGCAGTGTGTGGACAGCTAATGAAAAACTGTTTTTT.

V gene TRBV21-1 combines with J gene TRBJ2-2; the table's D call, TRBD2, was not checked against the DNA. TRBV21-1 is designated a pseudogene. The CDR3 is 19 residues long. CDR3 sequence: CASSKHLGTSGGNTGELFF. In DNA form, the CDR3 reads TGTGCCAGCAGCAAACATCTCGGGACTAGCGGGGGGAACACCGGGGAGCTGTTTTTT.

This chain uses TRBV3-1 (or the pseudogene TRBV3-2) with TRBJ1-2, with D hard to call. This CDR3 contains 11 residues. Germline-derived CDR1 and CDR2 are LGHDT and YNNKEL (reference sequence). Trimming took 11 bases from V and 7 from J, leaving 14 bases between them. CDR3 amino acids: CAASSGFGYTF. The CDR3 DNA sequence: TGTGCCGCTTCCTCAGGATTTGGCTACACCTTC.

The CDR3 reads CASSRDWDLSYEQYF. The DNA for the CDR3 is TGTGCCAGCAGCCGCGACTGGGACCTCTCCTACGAGCAGTACTTC. The V call is TRBV7-6, the J call TRBJ2-7; D may match TRBD1 or TRBD2 (5 bases each). Trimming cost V 5 bases and J 0 bases, with 14 bases left between them. Germline V gives CDR1 SGHVS, CDR2 FNYEAQ. The CDR3 runs to 15 residues.

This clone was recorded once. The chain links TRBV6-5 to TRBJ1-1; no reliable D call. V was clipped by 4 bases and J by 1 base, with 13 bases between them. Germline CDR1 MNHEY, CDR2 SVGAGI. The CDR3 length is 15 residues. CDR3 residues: CASSFPPGPNTEAFF. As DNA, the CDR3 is TGTGCCAGCAGTTTTCCCCCGGGCCCGAACACTGAAGCTTTCTTT.

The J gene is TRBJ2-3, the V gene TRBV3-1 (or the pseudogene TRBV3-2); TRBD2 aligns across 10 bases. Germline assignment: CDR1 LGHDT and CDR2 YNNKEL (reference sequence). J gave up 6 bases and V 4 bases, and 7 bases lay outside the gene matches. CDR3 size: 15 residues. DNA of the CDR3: TGTGCCAGCAGCCGTAGCGGGGGGCCCGGTGATACGCAGTATTTT. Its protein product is CASSRSGGPGDTQYF.

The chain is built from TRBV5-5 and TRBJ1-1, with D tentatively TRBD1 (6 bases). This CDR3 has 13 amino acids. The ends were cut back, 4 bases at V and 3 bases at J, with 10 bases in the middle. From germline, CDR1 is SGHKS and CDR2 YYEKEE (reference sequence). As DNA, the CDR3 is TGTGCCAGCAGCGAACAGGGTGACACTGAAGCTTTCTTT. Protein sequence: CASSEQGDTEAFF.

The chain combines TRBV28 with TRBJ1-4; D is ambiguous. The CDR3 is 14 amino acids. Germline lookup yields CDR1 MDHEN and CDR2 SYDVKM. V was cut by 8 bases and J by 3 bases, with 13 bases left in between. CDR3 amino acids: CASLPVFSNEKLFF. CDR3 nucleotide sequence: TGTGCCAGCCTCCCCGTATTTTCTAATGAAAAACTGTTTTTT.

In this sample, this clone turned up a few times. DNA for the CDR3: TGTGCCAGCAGCGTTGGGGGAGTGGGCCTCTACAATGAGCAGTTCTTC. It is translated as CASSVGGVGLYNEQFF. The chain couples TRBV7-8 to TRBJ2-1; the D gene could be TRBD1 or TRBD2 (5 bases each). The CDR3 is 16 amino acids. CDR1 SGHVS and CDR2 FQNEAQ come from the germline V gene. The ends were cut back, 5 bases at V and 3 bases at J, with 17 bases in the middle.

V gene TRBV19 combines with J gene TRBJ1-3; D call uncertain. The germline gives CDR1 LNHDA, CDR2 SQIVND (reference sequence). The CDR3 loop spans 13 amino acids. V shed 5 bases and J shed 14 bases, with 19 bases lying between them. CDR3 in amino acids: CASSSTGSSSLYF. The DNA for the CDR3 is TGTGCCAGTAGTTCAACCGGGTCTTCTAGCCTATATTTT.

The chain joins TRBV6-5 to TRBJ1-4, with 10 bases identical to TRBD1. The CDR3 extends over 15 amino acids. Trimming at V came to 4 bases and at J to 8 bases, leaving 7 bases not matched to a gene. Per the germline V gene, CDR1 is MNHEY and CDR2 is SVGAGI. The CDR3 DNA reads TGTGCCAGCAGTTCGGGGGACAGGGGAAGGGAAAAACTGTTTTTT. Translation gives CASSSGDRGREKLFF.

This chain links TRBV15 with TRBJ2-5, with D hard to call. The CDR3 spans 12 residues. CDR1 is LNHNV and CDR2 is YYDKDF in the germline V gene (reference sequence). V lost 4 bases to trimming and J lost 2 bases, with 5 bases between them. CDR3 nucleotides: TGTGCCACCAGCAACCGACAAGAGACCCAGTACTTC. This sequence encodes CATSNRQETQYF.

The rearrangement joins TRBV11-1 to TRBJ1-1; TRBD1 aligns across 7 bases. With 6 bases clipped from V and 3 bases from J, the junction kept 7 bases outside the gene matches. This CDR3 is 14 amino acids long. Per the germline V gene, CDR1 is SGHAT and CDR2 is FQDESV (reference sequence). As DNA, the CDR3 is TGTGCCAGCAGGAAGGACAGGAGGGACACTGAAGCTTTCTTT. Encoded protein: CASRKDRRDTEAFF.

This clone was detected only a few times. The CDR3 reads CASSYTGDGYTF. The DNA of the CDR3 is TGTGCCAGCAGCTATACAGGGGATGGCTACACCTTC. The gene calls are TRBV3-1 (or the pseudogene TRBV3-2) and TRBJ1-2; 7 positions agree with TRBD1. The V segment lost 5 bases and the J segment 6 bases; nucleotides outside the gene matches: 3. The CDR3 spans 12 residues. Germline CDR1 and CDR2: LGHDT and YNNKEL (reference sequence).

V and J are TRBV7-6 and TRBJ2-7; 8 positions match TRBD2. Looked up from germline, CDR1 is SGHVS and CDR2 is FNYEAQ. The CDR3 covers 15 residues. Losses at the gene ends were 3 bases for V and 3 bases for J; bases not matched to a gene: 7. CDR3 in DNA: TGTGCCAGCAGCTTTTTTCCGGGGGGGCTCTACGAGCAGTACTTC. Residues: CASSFFPGGLYEQYF.

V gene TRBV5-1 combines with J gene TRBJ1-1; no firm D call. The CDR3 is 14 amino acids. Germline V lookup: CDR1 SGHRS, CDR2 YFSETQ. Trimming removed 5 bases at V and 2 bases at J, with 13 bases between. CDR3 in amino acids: CASSTPTANTEAFF. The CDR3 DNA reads TGCGCCAGCAGTACCCCAACGGCCAACACTGAAGCTTTCTTT.

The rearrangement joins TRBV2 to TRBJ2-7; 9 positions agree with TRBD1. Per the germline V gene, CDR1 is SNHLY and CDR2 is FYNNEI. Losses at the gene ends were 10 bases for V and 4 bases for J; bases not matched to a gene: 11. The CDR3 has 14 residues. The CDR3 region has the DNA TGTGCCACTCGACCGGGACAGGGTAAATACGAGCAGTACTTC. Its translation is CATRPGQGKYEQYF.

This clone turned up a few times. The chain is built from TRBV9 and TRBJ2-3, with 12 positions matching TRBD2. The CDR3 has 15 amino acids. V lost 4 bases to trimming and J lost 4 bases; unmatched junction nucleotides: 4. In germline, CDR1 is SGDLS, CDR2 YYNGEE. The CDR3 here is CASSSLAGGSDTQYF. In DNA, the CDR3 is TGTGCCAGCAGCTCACTAGCGGGGGGCTCAGATACGCAGTATTTT.

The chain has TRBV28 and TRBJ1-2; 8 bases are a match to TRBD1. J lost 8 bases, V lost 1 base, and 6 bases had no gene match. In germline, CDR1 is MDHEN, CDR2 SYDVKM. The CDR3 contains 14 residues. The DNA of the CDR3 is TGTGCCAGCAGTTTATCAGGGGGCGCGGAGGGCTACACCTTC. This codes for CASSLSGGAEGYTF.

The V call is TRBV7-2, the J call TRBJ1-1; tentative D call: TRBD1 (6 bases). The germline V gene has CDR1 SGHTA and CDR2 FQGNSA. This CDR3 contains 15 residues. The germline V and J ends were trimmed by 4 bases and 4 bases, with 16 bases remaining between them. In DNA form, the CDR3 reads TGTGCCAGCAGCTCTAATCTCAACAGGGCCACTGAAGCTTTCTTT. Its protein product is CASSSNLNRATEAFF.

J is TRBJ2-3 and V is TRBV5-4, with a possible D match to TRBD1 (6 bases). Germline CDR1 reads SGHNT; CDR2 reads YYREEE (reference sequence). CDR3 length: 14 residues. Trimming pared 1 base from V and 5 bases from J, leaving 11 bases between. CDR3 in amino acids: CASSLTRGGDTQYF. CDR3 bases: TGTGCCAGCAGCTTGACCCGAGGGGGAGATACGCAGTATTTT.

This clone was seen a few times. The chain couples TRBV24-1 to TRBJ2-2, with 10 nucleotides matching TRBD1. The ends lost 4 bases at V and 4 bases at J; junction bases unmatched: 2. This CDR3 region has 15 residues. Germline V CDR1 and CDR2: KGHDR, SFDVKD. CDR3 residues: CATSEWDRGTGELFF. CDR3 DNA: TGTGCCACCAGTGAATGGGACAGGGGCACCGGGGAGCTGTTTTTT.

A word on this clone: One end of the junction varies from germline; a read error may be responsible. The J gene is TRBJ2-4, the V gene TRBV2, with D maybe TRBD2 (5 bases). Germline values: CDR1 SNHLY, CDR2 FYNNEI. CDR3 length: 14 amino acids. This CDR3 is CASTSGSATNIQYF. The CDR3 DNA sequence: TGTGCCAGCACTTCGGGGTCTGCCACAAACATTCAGTACTTC.